This T cell receptor beta chain appears in the sequencing data of a study of blood T cells in healthy people across ages. Findings and limits, study-wide: Among long-lived donors, naive CD4+ cells were more numerous and diversity higher than in aged donors.

A J-beta primer mix and a sample-barcoded 5' primer were used in a second PCR of roughly 7 to 12 cycles. Sequencing yielded, for each sample, at least 3 million paired-end reads carrying CDR3. TCRdb passed the 5' RACE reads through MiXCR, listing each CDR3 protein once. The sample has 630,000 or so distinct CDR3 sequences; approximately 30% are singletons. Trimming took off 4 bases at V and 3 bases at J, with 7 bases between the two ends. Germline V gene sequence: CDR1 SEHNR, CDR2 FQNEAQ (reference sequence). The CDR3 covers 12 residues. This clonotype was seen repeatedly, ten times or more. Its antigen is still unknown.

The sequencing input was blood. The chain joins TRBV7-9 to TRBJ2-7, with D possibly being TRBD1 (6 bases). The source is a woman older than 75 in good health. The CDR3 is CASSSTGYEQYF. The CDR3 region has the DNA TGTGCCAGCAGCTCGACAGGCTACGAGCAGTACTTC.